A selection of T cell receptor beta chains follows, all from one sample in a study of CD8+CD57+ T cells in acquired aplastic anemia. TCRdb reanalysed the reads using MiXCR and keeps one entry per CDR3 protein. The repertoire holds 150,000 or so distinct CDR3 sequences, with about 48% as singletons. Sequenced input: sorted CD4+, CD8+, or CD8+CD57+ T cells (not recorded which) from PBMCs. These receptors were collected from a human donor with aplastic anemia. Both conserved end residues are part of each CDR3. The D gene is left open where the match is weak. The listing skips clone size in some rows; elsewhere it reads once, few, many or a size class.

clone_size,d_call,v_call,j_call,cdr3_nt,cdr3_aa
few,-,TRBV7-2,TRBJ2-5,TGTGCCAGCAGCGATTTCGCAGAAGAGACCCAGTACTTC,CASSDFAEETQYF
few,-,TRBV15,TRBJ2-2,TGTGCCACCAGAATCCGACAGTCCACCGGGGAGCTGTTTTTT,CATRIRQSTGELFF
-,-,TRBV5-6,TRBJ2-5,TGTGCCAGCAGCTTGGTGAGGGGGGATCAAGAGACCCAGTACTTC,CASSLVRGDQETQYF
-,-,TRBV10-3,TRBJ2-5,TGTGCCATCAGTGACATAGGGACCCAGTACTTC,CAISDIGTQYF
-,-,TRBV7-2,TRBJ1-2,TGTGCCAGCAGTCCCTTACAGGCCAGCCGACGTTTC,CASSPLQASRRF
-,-,TRBV20-1,TRBJ1-1,TGCAGTGCTAAAGGACTAGGTGGGGTCACTGAAGCTTTCTTT,CSAKGLGGVTEAFF
-,TRBD1,TRBV10-3,TRBJ2-7,TGTGCCATCAAATTTCGAGGGGGCCTAAAGAGCTACGAGCAGTACTTC,CAIKFRGGLKSYEQYF
-,TRBD2,TRBV24-1,TRBJ2-5,TGTGCCACCAGTGGCGGGCTAGCGGGAGTAGAGACCCAGTACTTC,CATSGGLAGVETQYF
-,-,TRBV4-1,TRBJ2-7,TGCGCCAGCAGCCAAGCTCAGGATGCTTACGAGCAGTACTTC,CASSQAQDAYEQYF
many,-,TRBV4-3,TRBJ1-2,TGCGCCAGCAGCCAAGATGAGTCCGACAGCCGCCGTGCTGGCTACACCTTC,CASSQDESDSRRAGYTF
few,TRBD2,TRBV29-1,TRBJ2-5,TGCAGCCTCGCTTCGGGGGGGGGCCACGAGACCCAGTACTTC,CSLASGGGHETQYF
many,TRBD1,TRBV9,TRBJ1-3,TGTGCCAGCAGCGACGGGACAGCGTCTGGAAACACCATATATTTT,CASSDGTASGNTIYF
-,-,TRBV4-1,TRBJ1-5,TGCGCCAGCAACATGGGTGGAGGAAGCAATCAGCCCCAGCATTTT,CASNMGGGSNQPQHF
many,-,TRBV7-9,TRBJ2-7,TGTGCCAGCAGCTCTAGGTCTCTCCCCTACGAGCAGTACTTC,CASSSRSLPYEQYF
-,-,TRBV2,TRBJ1-5,TGTGCCAGCAGTGTAGGGATAGTCAATCAGCCCCAGCATTTT,CASSVGIVNQPQHF
-,TRBD1,TRBV2,TRBJ2-7,TGTGCCAGCAGTGAGGGGACAGGGGTTGACGAGCAGTACTTC,CASSEGTGVDEQYF
-,-,TRBV7-8,TRBJ1-1,TGTGCCCTTTTCGTTGGGAGTGAAGCTTTCTTT,CALFVGSEAFF
many,TRBD1,TRBV5-6,TRBJ2-2,TGTGCCAGCAGCCCGGCAGGGGGCACCGGGGAGCTGTTTTTT,CASSPAGGTGELFF
once,-,TRBV7-9,TRBJ2-7,TGTGCCAGCAGCCGCAGGGTCAACGAGCAGTACTTC,CASSRRVNEQYF
many,TRBD2,TRBV4-3,TRBJ2-7,TGCGCCAGCAGCCAGGGCCCAGGGACTACCTACGAGCAGTACTTC,CASSQGPGTTYEQYF
few,-,TRBV2,TRBJ2-7,TGTGCCAGCATCGATGGGTTTAGCGCTGACTACGAGCAGTACTTC,CASIDGFSADYEQYF
many,-,TRBV11-1,TRBJ2-3,TGTGCCAGCAGCTCCCCCCCAAGCGGGTTTGGCACAGATACGCAGTATTTT,CASSSPPSGFGTDTQYF
-,-,TRBV20-1,TRBJ1-2,TGCAGTGCCACCCCTCAGGCAGGAGGCTACACCTTC,CSATPQAGGYTF
many,-,TRBV5-1,TRBJ1-1,TGCGCCAGCAGCTTGAAGGTCAGCAACACTGAAGCTTTCTTT,CASSLKVSNTEAFF
few,TRBD2,TRBV27,TRBJ2-1,TGTGCCAGCAGTTTATCGACTGGCGGGGGTTTGCCCTACAATGAGCAGTTCTTC,CASSLSTGGGLPYNEQFF
-,-,TRBV2,TRBJ2-7,TGTGCCAGCAGTCCGGCAGGGGCCTACGAGCAGTACTTC,CASSPAGAYEQYF
many,TRBD2,TRBV14,TRBJ2-7,TGTGCCAGCAGAGCAGCGGGGGCACCCTACGAGCAGTACTTC,CASRAAGAPYEQYF
-,-,TRBV10-3,TRBJ2-7,TGTGCCATCAGTGAAGGTTACGAGCAGTACTTC,CAISEGYEQYF
-,-,TRBV27,TRBJ1-1,TGTGCCAGCAGTATAACGGACGGGAACACTGAAGCTTTCTTT,CASSITDGNTEAFF
-,-,TRBV20-1,TRBJ1-2,TGCAGCGCTGAGGGGGGCGGTTCCTATGGCTACACCTTC,CSAEGGGSYGYTF
-,-,TRBV7-8,TRBJ2-5,TGTGCCAGCAGCTTCTACCAAGAGACCCAGTACTTC,CASSFYQETQYF
-,-,TRBV5-6,TRBJ2-3,TGTGCCAGCAGCTTGCTCAGGGGATCGTCAGATACGCAGTATTTT,CASSLLRGSSDTQYF
many,TRBD1,TRBV5-5,TRBJ1-1,TGTGCCAGCAGTTCCGGGACAGGGTGGGGAGGGACTGAAGCTTTCTTT,CASSSGTGWGGTEAFF
few,-,TRBV10-3,TRBJ2-5,TGTGCCATCAGTGATCCCCAGTACTTC,CAISDPQYF